The T cell receptor beta chain under discussion was sequenced for a study of blood T cell repertoires in COVID-19. About the study: From the United States, Italy and Spain came samples of acute and convalescent COVID-19. PBMCs, B-cell-depleted T cells, or T cells provided the cDNA or gDNA that made up the material.

V lost 3 bases and J 4 bases, leaving 10 bases between the germline ends. Germline lookup yields CDR1 MNHEY and CDR2 SMNVEV (reference sequence). The CDR3 loop spans 14 amino acids. As originally analysed: Scientists estimated how many nucleated cells there were by amplifying reference gene primers. Clones were read by immunoSEQ multiplex PCR, and TCRdb kept only the in-frame ones, dropping some. Clone size and V and J calls were adopted from that table, with D and trimming inferred from the DNA. The data show 310,000 or so clones, roughly 87% seen once. The sequencing input was peripheral blood. V is TRBV27 and J is TRBJ1-5; D might be TRBD1 (6 bases). The receptor's source is a woman aged 45-65 years who had recovered from COVID-19. The CDR3 loop is CASSFTGSNQPQHF. In DNA form, the CDR3 reads TGTGCCAGCAGTTTTACAGGGTCAAATCAGCCCCAGCATTTT.